These 10 T cell receptor beta chains were sequenced from one sample in a study of shared clonotypes between healthy human individuals. Terminally differentiated effector memory CD45RA+ cells were left out of the naive CD8 fraction, which was CD45RO-negative and positively selected for CCR7. Profiled with immunoSEQ multiplex PCR; TCRdb holds only in-frame clones, not every one. Of approximately 810,000 clones listed, nearly 95% are singletons. The sequenced material came from naive CD8+ T cells sorted from blood. Receptor source: a young man in good health.

The chain links TRBV27 to TRBJ2-3; no firm D call. V lost 2 bases and J lost 0, with 6 bases in between. CDR3 size: 14 residues. Germline V gene data show CDR1 as MNHEY and CDR2 as SMNVEV (reference sequence). CDR3: CASSLVTSTDTQYF. CDR3 sequence (DNA): TGTGCCAGCAGTTTAGTGACAAGCACAGATACGCAGTATTTT.

This clone has a handful of counts. V gene TRBV2 combines with J gene TRBJ2-7; possible D gene TRBD2, 5 bases. Trimming stripped 8 bases from V and 3 bases from J, with 11 bases between. In germline, CDR1 is SNHLY, CDR2 FYNNEI. The CDR3 is made up of 12 amino acids. The CDR3 sequence: CASRGRLYEQYF. Written as DNA, the CDR3 is TGTGCCAGCCGCGGGCGCCTCTACGAGCAGTACTTC.

This clone was detected once. J is TRBJ2-1 and V is TRBV6-5; TRBD2 agrees at 10 bases. The length of the CDR3 is 16 residues. From germline, CDR1 is MNHEY and CDR2 SVGAGI. Losses at the gene ends were 2 bases for V and 8 bases for J; bases not matched to a gene: 9. The CDR3 here is CASSYIGGLAGDEQFF. CDR3 bases: TGTGCCAGCAGTTACATAGGTGGTCTAGCGGGAGATGAGCAGTTCTTC.

This clone appeared once. This specimen includes other DNA sequences encoding the same CDR3. The chain combines TRBV19 with TRBJ2-1; 9 nucleotides agree with TRBD1. This CDR3 contains 15 residues. V lost 3 bases to trimming and J lost 5 bases; unmatched junction nucleotides: 5. Germline CDR1 is LNHDA and CDR2 is SQIVND (reference sequence). CDR3 region: CASSILGQGNNEQFF. The CDR3 DNA follows: TGTGCCAGTAGTATTCTGGGACAGGGAAACAATGAGCAGTTCTTC.

This chain links TRBV7-9 with TRBJ2-5; 8 bases align to TRBD1. V shed 4 bases and J 2 bases; nucleotides not matched to a gene: 6. The CDR3 is 15 residues long. CDR1 SEHNR and CDR2 FQNEAQ come from the germline V gene (reference sequence). The CDR3 loop is CASSSPDRAQETQYF. CDR3 DNA sequence: TGTGCCAGCAGCTCTCCGGACAGGGCGCAAGAGACCCAGTACTTC.

J is TRBJ2-1 and V is TRBV27; D gene uncertain. V lost 4 bases and J lost 7, with 5 bases in between. This CDR3 is 11 amino acids long. Germline values: CDR1 MNHEY, CDR2 SMNVEV (reference sequence). The CDR3 reads CASSSWNEQFF. The CDR3 bases are TGTGCCAGCAGTTCGTGGAATGAGCAGTTCTTC.

The genes are TRBV10-1 and TRBJ2-3; no clear D gene. The CDR3 is 17 amino acids. Per germline, CDR1 WNHNN and CDR2 SYGVQD (reference sequence). Between the trimmed V and J ends, which lost 8 bases and 0 bases, there was a span of 21 bases. CDR3 in amino acids: CASLSDLAANSTDTQYF. The CDR3, as DNA: TGCGCCAGCCTGAGTGATCTGGCAGCTAATAGCACAGATACGCAGTATTTT.

J is TRBJ2-5 and V is TRBV28, with 7 bases fitting TRBD2. With 0 bases clipped from V and 2 bases from J, the junction kept 0 bases outside the gene matches. Germline CDR1 MDHEN, CDR2 SYDVKM. This CDR3 is built from 14 residues. The CDR3 sequence: CASSLWGLQETQYF. DNA for the CDR3: TGTGCCAGCAGTTTATGGGGACTACAAGAGACCCAGTACTTC.

V is TRBV19 and J is TRBJ2-3, with 7 bases lining up with TRBD2. The CDR3 extends over 14 amino acids. V dropped 9 bases and J dropped 2; count of bases not matched to a gene: 8. CDR1 LNHDA and CDR2 SQIVND come from the germline V gene (reference sequence). CDR3 in amino acids: CASRLAAYTDTQYF. The DNA for the CDR3 is TGTGCCAGCAGGCTAGCGGCTTACACAGATACGCAGTATTTT.

The chain carries TRBV5-5 and TRBJ1-1; weak D call: TRBD1 (5 bases). With 2 bases removed from V and 6 bases from J, the gap between germline ends came to 17 bases. The CDR3 is 15 residues long. The germline gives CDR1 SGHKS, CDR2 YYEKEE (reference sequence). In nucleotides, the CDR3 is TGTGCCAGCAGCTTCAGGAGGGCCGAAGGGGCTGAAGCTTTCTTT. This sequence encodes CASSFRRAEGAEAFF.